Sequencing of this T cell receptor beta chain was carried out in a study of a mutant IDH1 vaccine in newly diagnosed glioma. Study as a whole: The therapy given earlier, which was standard therapy, consisted of radiotherapy, temozolomide, or both, and most of the patients received both. Study-wide findings and caveats: Pseudoprogression seemed unrelated to changes in top peripheral T cell clonotypes. Overall, more than 80% of patients had vaccine-induced immune responses.

Profiled with immunoSEQ multiplex PCR; TCRdb holds only in-frame clones, not every one. The data contain 75,000 to 80,000 clones, roughly 90% of them singletons. Details on this clone: Its antigen is as yet unknown.

CDR3 size: 10 residues. V lost 6 bases, J lost 7 bases, and 9 bases lay in between. From germline, CDR1 is SQVTM and CDR2 ANQGSEA. Time point here: week 5, during vaccination. Vaccination used 300 ug of mutant IDH1 20-mer peptide per dose, with topical imiquimod. Patients carried new grade 3 or 4 IDH1-mutant astrocytomas lacking nuclear ATRX. The sequence came from a woman aged 45-59 years with glioma. The sample in question was PBMCs, obtained from a glioma patient whose treatment included an IDH1 peptide vaccine. The chain uses TRBV29-1 and TRBJ1-1, with D maybe TRBD1 (5 bases). The CDR3 loop is CSVGGVEAFF. In nucleotides, the CDR3 is TGCAGCGTGGGGGGGGTTGAAGCTTTCTTT.